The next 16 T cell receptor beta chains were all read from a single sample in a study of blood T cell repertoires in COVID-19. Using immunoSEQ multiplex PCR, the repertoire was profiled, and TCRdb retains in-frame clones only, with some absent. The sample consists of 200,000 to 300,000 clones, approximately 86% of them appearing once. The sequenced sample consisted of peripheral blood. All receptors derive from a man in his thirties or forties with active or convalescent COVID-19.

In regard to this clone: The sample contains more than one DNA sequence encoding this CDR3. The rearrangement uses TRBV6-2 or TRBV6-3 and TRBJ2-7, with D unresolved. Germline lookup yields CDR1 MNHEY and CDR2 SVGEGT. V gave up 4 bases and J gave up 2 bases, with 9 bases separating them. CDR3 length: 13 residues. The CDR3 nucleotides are TGTGCCAGCAGTTTTTCCGGAGCCTACGAGCAGTACTTC. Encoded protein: CASSFSGAYEQYF.

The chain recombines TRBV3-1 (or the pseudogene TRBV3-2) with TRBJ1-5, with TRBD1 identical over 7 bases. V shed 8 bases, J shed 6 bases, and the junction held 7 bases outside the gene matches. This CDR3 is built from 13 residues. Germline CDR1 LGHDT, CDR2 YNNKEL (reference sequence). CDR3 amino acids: CASGQVRGQPQHF. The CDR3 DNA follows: TGTGCCAGCGGACAGGTTAGGGGTCAGCCCCAGCATTTT.

The CDR3 nucleotides read TGTGCCAGCAGCTTCGGGGGGGCTGTGGATGAGCAGTTCTTC. This sequence encodes CASSFGGAVDEQFF. The chain couples TRBV7-7 to TRBJ2-1, with TRBD2 matching over 8 bases. V was clipped by 3 bases and J by 8 bases; unmatched bases: 6. CDR1 is SSHAT and CDR2 is FNYEAQ in the germline V gene (reference sequence). The CDR3 consists of 14 residues.

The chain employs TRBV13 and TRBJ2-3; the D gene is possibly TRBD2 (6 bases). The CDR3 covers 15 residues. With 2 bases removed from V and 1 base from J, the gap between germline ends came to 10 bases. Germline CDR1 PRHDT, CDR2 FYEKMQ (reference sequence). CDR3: CASSLSPSGTDTQYF. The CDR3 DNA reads TGTGCCAGCAGCTTAAGCCCTAGCGGCACAGATACGCAGTATTTT.

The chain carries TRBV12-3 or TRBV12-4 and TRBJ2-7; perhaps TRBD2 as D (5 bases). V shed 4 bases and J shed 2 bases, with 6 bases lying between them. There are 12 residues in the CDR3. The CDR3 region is CASSSGTYEQYF. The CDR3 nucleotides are TGTGCCAGCAGTTCCGGGACCTACGAGCAGTACTTC.

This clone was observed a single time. CDR3 DNA: TGTGCCAGCAGCCGGCCGGGACTAGTGGATACGCAGTATTTT. Its protein is CASSRPGLVDTQYF. The chain has TRBV3-1 (or the pseudogene TRBV3-2) and TRBJ2-3, with 8 nucleotides matching TRBD2. Germline CDR1 is LGHDT and CDR2 is YNNKEL (reference sequence). The junction had 6 bases not matched to a gene; V was cut back by 4 bases and J by 6 bases. The CDR3 loop spans 14 amino acids.

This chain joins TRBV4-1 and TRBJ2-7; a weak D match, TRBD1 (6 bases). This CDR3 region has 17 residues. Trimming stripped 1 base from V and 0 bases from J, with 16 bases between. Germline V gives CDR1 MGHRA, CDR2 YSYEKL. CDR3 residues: CASSQAIPGQSSYEQYF. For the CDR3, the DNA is TGCGCCAGCAGCCAAGCGATTCCGGGACAAAGCTCCTACGAGCAGTACTTC.

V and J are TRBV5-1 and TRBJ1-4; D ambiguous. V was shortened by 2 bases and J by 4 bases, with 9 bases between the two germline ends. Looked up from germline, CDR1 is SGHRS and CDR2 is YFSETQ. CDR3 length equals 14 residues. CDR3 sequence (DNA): TGCGCCAGCAGCTTCCGGGGTGATAATGAAAAACTGTTTTTT. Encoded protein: CASSFRGDNEKLFF. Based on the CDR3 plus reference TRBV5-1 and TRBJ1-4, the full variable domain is KAGVTQTPRYLIKTRGQQVTLSCSPISGHRSVSWYQQTPGQGLQFLFEYFSETQRNKGNFPGRFSGRQFSNSRSEMNVSTLELGDSALYLCASSFRGDNEKLFFGSGTQLSVL.

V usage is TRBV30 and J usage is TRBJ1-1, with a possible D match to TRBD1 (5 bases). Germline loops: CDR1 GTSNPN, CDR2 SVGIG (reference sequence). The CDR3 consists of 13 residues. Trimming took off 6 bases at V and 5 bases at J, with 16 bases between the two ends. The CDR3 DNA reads TGTGCCTGTACCCGCGGGGGTTGGACTGAAGCTTTCTTT. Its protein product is CACTRGGWTEAFF.

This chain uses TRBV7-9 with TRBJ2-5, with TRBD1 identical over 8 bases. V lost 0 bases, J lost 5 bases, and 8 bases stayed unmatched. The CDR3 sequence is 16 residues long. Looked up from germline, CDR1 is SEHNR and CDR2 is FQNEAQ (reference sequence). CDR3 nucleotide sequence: TGTGCCAGCAGCTTAGCGACCGGACAGGGACGGGAGACCCAGTACTTC. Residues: CASSLATGQGRETQYF.

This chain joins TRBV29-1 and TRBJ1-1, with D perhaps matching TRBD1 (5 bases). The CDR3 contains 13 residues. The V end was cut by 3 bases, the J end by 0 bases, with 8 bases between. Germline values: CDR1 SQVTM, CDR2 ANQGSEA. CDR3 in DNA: TGCAGCGTTGAGGACAAGGTGAACACTGAAGCTTTCTTT. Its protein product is CSVEDKVNTEAFF.

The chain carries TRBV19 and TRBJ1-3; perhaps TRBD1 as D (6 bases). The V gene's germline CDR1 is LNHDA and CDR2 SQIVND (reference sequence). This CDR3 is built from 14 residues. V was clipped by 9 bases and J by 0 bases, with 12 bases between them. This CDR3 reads CASRDISSGNTIYF. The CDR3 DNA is TGTGCCAGCCGGGACATAAGCTCTGGAAACACCATATATTTT.

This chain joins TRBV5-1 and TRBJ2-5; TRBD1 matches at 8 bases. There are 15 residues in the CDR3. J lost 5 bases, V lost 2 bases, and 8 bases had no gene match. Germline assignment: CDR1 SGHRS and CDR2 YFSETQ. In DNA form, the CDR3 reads TGCGCCAGCAGCTTTCAGGGGGCCGTGGGGGAGACCCAGTACTTC. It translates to CASSFQGAVGETQYF.

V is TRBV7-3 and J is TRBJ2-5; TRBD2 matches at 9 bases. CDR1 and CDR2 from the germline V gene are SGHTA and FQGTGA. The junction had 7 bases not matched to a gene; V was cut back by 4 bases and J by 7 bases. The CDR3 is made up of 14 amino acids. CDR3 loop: CASSSASGVGTQYF. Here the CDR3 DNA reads TGTGCCAGCAGCTCAGCTAGCGGGGTGGGGACCCAGTACTTC.

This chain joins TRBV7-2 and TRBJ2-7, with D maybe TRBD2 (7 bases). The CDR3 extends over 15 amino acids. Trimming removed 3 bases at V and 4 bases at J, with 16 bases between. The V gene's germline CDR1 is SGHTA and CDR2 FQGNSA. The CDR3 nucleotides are TGTGCCAGCAGCTTTTACGCGGGGGCCAGGTACGAGCAGTACTTC. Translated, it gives CASSFYAGARYEQYF.

The CDR3 sequence: CASSPPDRGFSGNTIYF. CDR3 DNA sequence: TGTGCCAGCTCACCACCGGACAGAGGCTTTTCTGGAAACACCATATATTTT. The V and J genes are TRBV18 and TRBJ1-3; perhaps TRBD1 as D (6 bases). Germline CDR1 reads KGHSH; CDR2 reads LQKENI. The V end was cut by 0 bases, the J end by 1 base, with 13 bases between. This CDR3 contains 17 residues.